This entry describes one T cell receptor beta chain. Under the authors' procedure: Researchers report that nucleated cell counts were estimated from reference gene primer amplification. Libraries were prepared by immunoSEQ multiplex PCR; TCRdb keeps only in-frame clonotypes and omits some of them. Clone size and the V and J calls come from that table; the DNA yielded D and trimming. The sample contains some 270,000 clones, around nine tenths of which appear only once. This entry belongs to a study of blood T cell repertoires in COVID-19. This CDR3 is built from 15 residues. Germline V lookup: CDR1 SGDLS, CDR2 YYNGEE. V dropped 4 bases and J dropped 0 bases, with 13 bases sitting between them.

Input material: peripheral blood. V and J are TRBV9 and TRBJ1-2; D may be TRBD1 (6 bases). The TCR was taken from a woman aged 55-69 years who had recovered from COVID-19. The CDR3 loop is CASSPGHKANYGYTF. In DNA form, the CDR3 reads TGTGCCAGCAGCCCGGGACACAAGGCTAACTATGGCTACACCTTC.